Reported below is one T cell receptor beta chain. Original processing notes: From reference gene primer amplification, estimates of nucleated cell counts were derived. Produced via immunoSEQ multiplex PCR; TCRdb's table is partial and in-frame only. V, J and clone size were drawn from that table, and D and trimming were deduced from the DNA. The table shows 180,000 or so clones, with approximately 87% occurring only once. This sample stems from a study of blood T cell repertoires in COVID-19. The CDR3 runs to 14 residues. Germline-derived CDR1 and CDR2 are MNHEY and SMNVEV (reference sequence). J lost 5 bases, V lost 7 bases, and 8 bases had no gene match.

V usage is TRBV27 and J usage is TRBJ2-1, with TRBD1 matching over 7 bases. Sequenced material: peripheral blood. The TCR comes from a middle-aged man with active or convalescent COVID-19. CDR3 coding DNA: TGTGCCAGCACCCTCGACAGGGTCCACAATGAGCAGTTCTTC. It encodes CASTLDRVHNEQFF.